This T cell receptor (beta chain) is drawn from a study of blood T cell repertoires in COVID-19. Background on the study: COVID-19 samples from acute and convalescent phases originated in the United States, Italy and Spain. PBMCs, B-cell-depleted T cells, or T cells provided the cDNA or gDNA that made up the material.

This clone was found once. The trim removed 1 base at V and 2 bases at J, leaving 5 bases unmatched. This CDR3 spans 15 amino acids. Germline V gives CDR1 LGHDT, CDR2 YNNKEL (reference sequence). Assay: immunoSEQ multiplex PCR; the TCRdb copy retains only in-frame clones and omits some. This sample has a few hundred thousand clones, with about nine tenths found just once. The sequenced material came from peripheral blood. This rearrangement joins TRBV3-1 (or the pseudogene TRBV3-2) to TRBJ2-7; TRBD1 agrees at 7 bases. The sequence came from a woman aged 25 to 45 who had recovered from COVID-19. This CDR3 reads CASSQAEGGPYEQYF. CDR3 bases: TGTGCCAGCAGCCAAGCCGAAGGGGGCCCCTACGAGCAGTACTTC.